Below, 17 T cell receptor beta chains from the same sample are listed, as sequenced in a study of cytomegalovirus exposure and HLA in healthy donors. The PCR contained 60 Vbeta and 13 Jbeta primers. Using immunoSEQ multiplex PCR, the repertoire was profiled, and TCRdb retains in-frame clones only, with some absent. The data show 95,000 to 150,000 clones, with more than 60% seen just once and approximately 3.8% held by the top ten. Sequencing input: PBMCs. Source of these receptors: a woman aged 40 to 50 in good health and CMV-seronegative.

This rearrangement joins TRBV5-8 to TRBJ1-1; D is unclear. Trimming shortened V by 3 bases and J by 6 bases, and 12 bases separated the two germline ends. This CDR3 has 13 residues. In germline, CDR1 is SGHTS, CDR2 YDEGEE. The CDR3 DNA reads TGTGCCAGCAGCTCCGACTATTCTCCTGAAGCTTTCTTT. It codes for CASSSDYSPEAFF.

For this clone: At one of its ends the junction is not consistent with the germline gene, which may arise from a read error. This sample includes further DNA sequences coding for the same CDR3. This chain joins TRBV28 and TRBJ2-7, with D tentatively TRBD1 (6 bases). The V gene's germline CDR1 is MDHEN and CDR2 SYDVKM. The CDR3 is made up of 13 amino acids. CDR3 amino acids: CASSLGTSSEQYF. CDR3 in DNA: TGTGCCAGCAGTTTAGGGACATCCTCCGAGCAGTACTTC.

This clone occurred once. The genes are TRBV2 and TRBJ1-2, with 7 bases aligning to TRBD1. The CDR3 is made up of 16 amino acids. Per germline, CDR1 SNHLY and CDR2 FYNNEI. V lost 6 bases to trimming and J lost 3 bases; unmatched junction nucleotides: 13. CDR3 protein: CASSDPGTALDYGYTF. The CDR3 bases are TGTGCCAGCAGCGACCCCGGGACAGCCCTAGACTATGGCTACACCTTC.

The chain joins TRBV11-3 to TRBJ2-2, with D perhaps TRBD2 (6 bases). V was trimmed by 5 bases and J by 2 bases, leaving 18 bases between them. CDR3 length: 17 residues. Germline V lookup: CDR1 SGHNT, CDR2 YENEEA. The CDR3 is CASSPTDWDSNTGELFF. The CDR3, as DNA: TGTGCCAGCAGCCCCACTGACTGGGACTCAAACACCGGGGAGCTGTTTTTT.

In nucleotides, the CDR3 is TGCAGCACCTTGGACCGCGACAGGGGACGAAACTATGGCTACACCTTC. This gives the protein CSTLDRDRGRNYGYTF. V and J are TRBV29-1 and TRBJ1-2; 8 nucleotides match TRBD1. The germline V gene has CDR1 SQVTM and CDR2 ANQGSEA. The V segment lost 8 bases and the J segment 2 bases; nucleotides outside the gene matches: 16. The CDR3 has 16 amino acids.

The CDR3 loop reads CATQISGNTIYF. The CDR3 DNA follows: TGTGCCACCCAGATCTCTGGAAACACCATATATTTT. J is TRBJ1-3 and V is TRBV10-3; D is undetermined. The germline CDR1 and CDR2 sequences are ENHRY and SYGVKD. The germline V and J ends were trimmed by 10 bases and 0 bases, with 7 bases remaining between them. The CDR3 length is 12 residues.

This chain links TRBV5-1 with TRBJ2-3; 11 nucleotides line up with TRBD2. The CDR3 is 14 amino acids. V shed 4 bases, J shed 5 bases, and the junction held 3 bases outside the gene matches. Germline CDR1 is SGHRS and CDR2 is YFSETQ. This CDR3 reads CASSTTSGGDTQYF. CDR3 DNA sequence: TGCGCCAGCAGCACCACTAGCGGGGGAGATACGCAGTATTTT.

The V and J genes are TRBV7-9 and TRBJ2-7, with 10 bases aligning to TRBD2. V trimming: 6 bases; J trimming: 3 bases; junction bases outside the gene matches: 8. Germline V lookup: CDR1 SEHNR, CDR2 FQNEAQ (reference sequence). The CDR3 sequence is 15 residues long. CDR3 coding DNA: TGTGCCAGCAGTTATGGAGCGGGGGGGCACTACGAGCAGTACTTC. Its protein product is CASSYGAGGHYEQYF.

The chain combines TRBV7-2 with TRBJ2-1, with 7 bases identical to TRBD2. Germline V gene sequence: CDR1 SGHTA, CDR2 FQGNSA. Trimming removed 2 bases from V and 8 bases from J; junction bases left unmatched: 12. This CDR3 contains 16 residues. The DNA of the CDR3 is TGTGCCAGCAGCTTACTGGGACTATATAGGGGCGATGAGCAGTTCTTC. Residues: CASSLLGLYRGDEQFF. Supplemented by reference TRBV7-2 and TRBJ2-1, the full variable domain reads GAGVSQSPSNKVTEKGKDVELRCDPISGHTALYWYRQSLGQGLEFLIYFQGNSAPDKSGLPSDRFSAERTGGSVSTLTIQRTQQEDSAVYLCASSLLGLYRGDEQFFGPGTRLTVL.

The V and J genes are TRBV18 and TRBJ2-7, with 8 positions matching TRBD1. The CDR3 spans 18 residues. Germline loops: CDR1 KGHSH, CDR2 LQKENI. The V gene end was trimmed by 6 bases and the J gene end by 5 bases; junction bases not matched to a gene: 21. CDR3 coding DNA: TGTGCCAGCTCCCTCACCAGCCCTGGTCAGGGGGCAAACAACGAGCAGTACTTC. Its protein product is CASSLTSPGQGANNEQYF. Full variable domain (rest looked up from reference TRBV18 and TRBJ2-7): NAGVMQNPRHLVRRRGQEARLRCSPMKGHSHVYWYRQLPEEGLKFMVYLQKENIIDESGMPKERFSAEFPKEGPSILRIQQVVRGDSAAYFCASSLTSPGQGANNEQYFGPGTRLTVT.

This chain connects TRBV20-1 to TRBJ1-1; tentatively, D is TRBD1 (6 bases). Germline V lookup: CDR1 DFQATT, CDR2 SNEGSKA (reference sequence). The CDR3 loop spans 11 amino acids. V was cut by 6 bases and J by 8 bases, with 13 bases left in between. CDR3 region: CSARGGIEAFF. CDR3 bases: TGCAGTGCCCGAGGGGGAATCGAAGCTTTCTTT.

The chain combines TRBV6-5 with TRBJ2-1; 12 bases are a match to TRBD2. The CDR3 length is 15 residues. Germline CDR1 MNHEY, CDR2 SVGAGI. Trimming at V came to 6 bases and at J to 4 bases, leaving 4 bases not matched to a gene. This chain's CDR3 is CASRPGTSGYNEQFF. The CDR3, as DNA: TGTGCCAGCAGGCCCGGGACTAGCGGGTACAATGAGCAGTTCTTC.

The chain combines TRBV7-9 with TRBJ1-1; D not certain. The CDR3 totals 13 residues. CDR1 SEHNR and CDR2 FQNEAQ come from the germline V gene (reference sequence). Between the trimmed V and J ends, which lost 9 bases and 4 bases, there was a span of 15 bases. CDR3: CASREGTGTEAFF. The CDR3 region has the DNA TGTGCCAGTCGCGAGGGAACTGGCACTGAAGCTTTCTTT.

V usage is TRBV9 and J usage is TRBJ2-4; possible D gene TRBD2, 5 bases. There are 15 residues in the CDR3. V was pared by 0 bases and J by 8 bases, with 15 bases between. Germline CDR1 is SGDLS and CDR2 is YYNGEE. The CDR3 reads CASSVDVRTGYIQYF. The CDR3 DNA reads as TGTGCCAGCAGCGTAGATGTCAGGACTGGGTACATTCAGTACTTC.

In its sample, this clone was seen once. This chain uses TRBV4-1 with TRBJ2-3; 9 bases fit TRBD2. Germline CDR1 and CDR2: MGHRA and YSYEKL. The CDR3 extends over 14 amino acids. The ends lost 8 bases at V and 0 bases at J; junction bases unmatched: 3. CDR3 amino acids: CASATSGSTDTQYF. The CDR3 region has the DNA TGCGCCAGCGCGACTAGCGGAAGCACAGATACGCAGTATTTT.

The chain joins TRBV19 to TRBJ1-2; TRBD1 might be the D (5 bases). From germline, CDR1 is LNHDA and CDR2 SQIVND (reference sequence). Between the trimmed V and J ends, which lost 9 bases and 7 bases, there was a span of 15 bases. The CDR3 length is 12 residues. The DNA for the CDR3 is TGTGCCAGCCTCTCCCAGGGAGGTGGCTACACCTTC. Its protein product is CASLSQGGGYTF.

The chain links TRBV4-2 to TRBJ2-3, with 11 bases identical to TRBD2. The CDR3 length is 16 residues. Germline CDR1 and CDR2: LGHNA and YNFKEQ. The V segment lost 3 bases and the J segment 5 bases; nucleotides outside the gene matches: 7. The CDR3 loop is CASSHSLAGAGDTQYF. Here the CDR3 DNA reads TGTGCCAGCAGCCACTCACTAGCGGGGGCGGGAGATACGCAGTATTTT.